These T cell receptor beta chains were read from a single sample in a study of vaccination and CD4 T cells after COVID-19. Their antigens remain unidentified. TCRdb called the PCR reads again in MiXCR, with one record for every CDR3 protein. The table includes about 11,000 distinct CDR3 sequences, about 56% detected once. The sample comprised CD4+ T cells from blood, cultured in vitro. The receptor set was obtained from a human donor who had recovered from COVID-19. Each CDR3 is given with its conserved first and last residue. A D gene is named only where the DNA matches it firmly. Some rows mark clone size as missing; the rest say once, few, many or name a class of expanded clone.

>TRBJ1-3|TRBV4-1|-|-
CASSQNTGNTIYF
TGCGCCAGCAGTCAAAATACTGGAAACACCATATATTTT
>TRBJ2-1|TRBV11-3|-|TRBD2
CASSLGRGGDEQFF
TGTGCCAGCAGCTTAGGGCGGGGGGGGGATGAGCAGTTCTTC
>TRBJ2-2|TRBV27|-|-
CASSPLRAGTGELFF
TGTGCCAGCAGTCCGCTAAGGGCCGGCACCGGGGAGCTGTTTTTT
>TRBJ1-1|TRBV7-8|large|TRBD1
CASSLADRGNTEAFF
TGTGCCAGCAGCTTAGCTGACAGGGGGAACACTGAAGCTTTCTTT
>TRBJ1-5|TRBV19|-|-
CASSIMRGNNQPQHF
TGTGCCAGTAGTATTATGAGGGGGAATAATCAGCCCCAGCATTTT
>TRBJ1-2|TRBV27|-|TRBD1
CASSLFSGTGGDYGYTF
TGTGCCAGCAGTTTATTTTCAGGGACAGGGGGCGACTATGGCTACACCTTC
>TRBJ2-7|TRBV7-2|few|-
CASRPGTVPYEQYF
TGTGCCAGCAGACCAGGGACCGTGCCTTACGAGCAGTACTTC
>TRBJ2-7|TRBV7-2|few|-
CASSLAPYSESSYEQYF
TGTGCCAGCAGCTTAGCGCCGTACTCCGAAAGCTCCTACGAGCAGTACTTC
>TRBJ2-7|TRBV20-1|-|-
CSARGLISELSLSSYEQYF
TGCAGTGCTAGAGGTTTAATCTCCGAACTCTCCTTAAGCTCCTACGAGCAGTACTTC
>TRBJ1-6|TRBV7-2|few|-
CASSFVNSPLHF
TGTGCCAGCAGCTTTGTAAATTCACCCCTCCACTTT
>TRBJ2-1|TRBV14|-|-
CASSQELGGYRNEQFF
TGTGCCAGCAGCCAAGAACTTGGGGGGTACAGGAATGAGCAGTTCTTC
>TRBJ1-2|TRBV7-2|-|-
CASSLRAWGYTF
TGTGCCAGCAGCTTGAGGGCCTGGGGCTACACCTTC
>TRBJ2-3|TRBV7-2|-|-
CASSLGLDTQYF
TGTGCCAGCAGCTTAGGTCTAGATACGCAGTATTTT
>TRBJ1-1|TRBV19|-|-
CASSIRENTEAFF
TGTGCCAGTAGTATCCGGGAGAACACTGAAGCTTTCTTT
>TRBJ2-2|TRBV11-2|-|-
CASSLARGNTGELFF
TGTGCCAGCAGCTTAGCCAGGGGAAACACCGGGGAGCTGTTTTTT
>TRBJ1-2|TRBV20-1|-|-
CSARDGGRGPNYGYTF
TGCAGTGCTAGAGACGGGGGCCGGGGGCCAAACTATGGCTACACCTTC
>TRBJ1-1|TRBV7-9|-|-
CASSLEGTGAFF
TGTGCCAGCAGCTTAGAGGGGACCGGAGCTTTCTTT